The TCR beta chain described here comes from a study of graft-versus-host responses after intestinal transplantation. This clone was seen a single time. Generated by immunoSEQ multiplex PCR, the TCRdb table keeps only in-frame clones and is missing some. The data contain about 19,000 clones, 82% of them singletons. Germline V lookup: CDR1 MDHEN, CDR2 SYDVKM. The CDR3 length is 16 residues. V was pared by 2 bases and J by 1 base, with 3 bases of the junction left unmatched. This sequence originates from a human patient who received an intestinal transplant, so some T cells may come from the graft donor. The gene calls are TRBV28 and TRBJ2-1; the match to TRBD2 covers 9 bases. Sample: PBMCs, taken 14 days after transplant. CDR3: CASSLVAGVSYNEQFF. The CDR3 bases are TGTGCCAGCAGTTTAGTAGCGGGAGTTTCCTACAATGAGCAGTTCTTC.